This TCR beta chain came from a study of T cell responses to AZD1222 COVID-19 vaccine. Regarding the study as a whole: Close to half of all spike-specific TCRs reportedly target regions of the variants that are unmutated. Sampling captured repertoires only after the peak T cell response. Vaccine-related CD4 TCRs covered spike, predominating at 160-218 and 743-854.

The data were produced by immunoSEQ multiplex PCR, yet TCRdb's version contains in-frame clones alone and is incomplete. The sample contains under 200,000 clones, about 90% of which appear only once. For this clone: The antigen remains unidentified.

This CDR3 is built from 13 residues. Germline CDR1 and CDR2: SGHDN and FVKESK. Trimming stripped 4 bases from V and 5 bases from J, with 11 bases between. The source of this sequence is an adult in good health. The chain combines TRBV14 with TRBJ2-5; D is possibly TRBD2 (5 bases). The input for sequencing was peripheral blood, taken on day 0 of AZD1222 vaccination. This chain's CDR3 is CASSPGLGETQYF. As DNA, the CDR3 is TGTGCCAGCAGCCCCGGACTGGGGGAGACCCAGTACTTC. The whole variable domain, remainder taken from reference TRBV14 and TRBJ2-5, is EAGVTQFPSHSVIEKGQTVTLRCDPISGHDNLYWYRRVMGKEIKFLLHFVKESKQDESGMPNNRFLAERTGGTYSTLKVQPAELEDSGVYFCASSPGLGETQYFGPGTRLLVL.